This TCR beta chain is drawn from a study of identical twins. TCRdb re-called the 5' RACE reads with MiXCR, one entry per CDR3 protein. Of approximately 500,000 distinct CDR3 sequences listed, nearly 15% are singletons. Ten or more counts support this clonotype. Trimming removed 5 bases at V and 1 base at J, with 9 bases between. CDR3 size: 14 residues. Germline V CDR1 and CDR2: MDHEN, SYDVKM. Another study also made use of these data, one on yellow fever vaccine responses in identical twins.

V is TRBV28 and J is TRBJ2-1; perhaps D is TRBD1 or TRBD2 (6 bases each). The clonotype was recovered from a woman between 18 and 29 years old in good health. Sequencing was carried out using CD4+ T cells sorted from blood. CDR3 sequence reads: CASSRGASYNEQFF. The CDR3 DNA is TGTGCCAGCAGTAGGGGGGCGTCCTACAATGAGCAGTTCTTC.